Following are 19 T cell receptor beta chains from one sample sequenced in a study of cytomegalovirus exposure and HLA in healthy donors (dated by TCRdb to about 2017). The library was made by the immunoSEQ multiplex PCR assay. For the multiplex PCR, a mixture combining 60 forward primers for TCR Vbeta segments and 13 reverse primers for TCR Jbeta segments was used. Held by TCRdb, this immuneACCESS table contains in-frame sequences only and omits some clones. Under half of the omission traces to an unresolved V gene where checked; the cause of the rest is unknown. The sample data list hundreds of thousands of clones, and roughly 89% of these were observed just once. The ten most abundant clones make up about 2.5% of the sample. The source material was PBMCs. Receptors were obtained from a woman between 18 and 29 years old in good health and CMV-seronegative.

This sequence joins TRBV6-1 and TRBJ2-2; D gene ambiguous. The CDR3 has 14 amino acids. Germline CDR1 and CDR2: MNHNS and SASEGT. The V end lost 6 bases, the J end lost 0 bases, and 8 bases lay between the germline ends. This chain's CDR3 is CASSEPANTGELFF. Here the CDR3 DNA reads TGTGCCAGCAGCGAACCTGCGAACACCGGGGAGCTGTTTTTT.

This chain uses TRBV4-1 with TRBJ2-3; perhaps TRBD1 as D (5 bases). From germline, CDR1 is MGHRA and CDR2 YSYEKL. The CDR3 length is 17 residues. V lost 1 base to trimming and J lost 0 bases, with 14 bases between them. DNA for the CDR3: TGCGCCAGCAGCCAAGGGATGGGGCCCCTGAGCACAGATACGCAGTATTTT. This sequence encodes CASSQGMGPLSTDTQYF.

The rearrangement joins TRBV4-1 to TRBJ1-6; 7 bases fit TRBD1. Germline V gene lookup returns CDR1 MGHRA and CDR2 YSYEKL. There are 20 residues in the CDR3. Trimming removed 0 bases from V and 8 bases from J; junction bases left unmatched: 19. The CDR3 region has the DNA TGCGCCAGCAGCCAAGATGCCGGGACAGAATCCTCTACTCCCTATTCACCCCTCCACTTT. Translating gives CASSQDAGTESSTPYSPLHF.

The chain carries TRBV5-1 and TRBJ2-7; 14 positions match TRBD2. The CDR3 totals 15 residues. CDR1 SGHRS and CDR2 YFSETQ come from the germline V gene. With 4 bases clipped from V and 5 bases from J, the junction kept 5 bases outside the gene matches. CDR3 in amino acids: CASSIGLAGGDEQYF. CDR3 DNA: TGCGCCAGCAGCATCGGACTAGCGGGGGGCGACGAGCAGTACTTC.

The chain has TRBV2 and TRBJ1-2; 7 nucleotides match TRBD1. V gave up 8 bases and J gave up 4 bases; unmatched junction bases: 16. Looked up from germline, CDR1 is SNHLY and CDR2 is FYNNEI. The CDR3 length is 16 residues. The CDR3 reads CASEYDTTGKTYGYTF. CDR3 bases: TGTGCCAGCGAATACGATACGACAGGGAAGACCTATGGCTACACCTTC.

This sequence joins TRBV7-2 and TRBJ2-3; D uncertain. Germline V lookup: CDR1 SGHTA, CDR2 FQGNSA. V lost 5 bases to trimming and J lost 10 bases, with 16 bases between them. This CDR3 spans 13 amino acids. Written as DNA, the CDR3 is TGTGCCAGCAGCCCAACTACTTCGGTACCGCAGTATTTT. Protein: CASSPTTSVPQYF.

CDR3 coding DNA: TGCGCCAGCAGTCCCGGGATCCTCGGCAATCAGCCCCAGCATTTT. This sequence encodes CASSPGILGNQPQHF. This chain joins TRBV10-2 and TRBJ1-5; D not certain. Trimming took off 5 bases at V and 2 bases at J, with 13 bases between the two ends. Germline CDR1 is WSHSY and CDR2 is SAAADI. This CDR3 comprises 15 residues.

The V call is TRBV9, the J call TRBJ1-2; possible D gene TRBD1, 6 bases. The germline V gene has CDR1 SGDLS and CDR2 YYNGEE. V dropped 0 bases and J dropped 0 bases, with 24 bases sitting between them. The length of the CDR3 is 20 residues. The CDR3 coding sequence is TGTGCCAGCAGCGTAGCCGCCGGATTTGAACTGGACAGAGCTAACTATGGCTACACCTTC. Its protein product is CASSVAAGFELDRANYGYTF.

The V gene is TRBV5-6, the J gene TRBJ1-6, with TRBD1 as a possible D gene (6 bases). The V end was cut by 3 bases, the J end by 6 bases, with 13 bases between. This CDR3 is built from 15 residues. Looked up from germline, CDR1 is SGHDT and CDR2 is YYEEEE. CDR3 bases: TGTGCCAGCAGCTGGGGGACATTTTCTAATTCACCCCTCCACTTT. Translating it yields CASSWGTFSNSPLHF.

This clone is a singleton in its sample. This chain joins TRBV4-2 and TRBJ2-5; the match to TRBD2 covers 10 bases. Unmatched junction bases numbered 16, after V lost 4 bases and J lost 5 bases. The CDR3 is 18 amino acids. From germline, CDR1 is LGHNA and CDR2 YNFKEQ. CDR3 sequence (DNA): TGTGCCAGCAGCCGGGGGCTGTCTAGCGGGGGAAAGGGGGAGACCCAGTACTTC. The encoded protein is CASSRGLSSGGKGETQYF.

The chain has TRBV7-8 and TRBJ2-5; 7 bases match TRBD2. CDR1 SGHVS and CDR2 FQNEAQ come from the germline V gene. J gave up 3 bases and V 11 bases, and 9 bases lay outside the gene matches. The CDR3 is 13 amino acids. The chain's CDR3 is CAACRGGEETQYF. The CDR3 nucleotides are TGTGCCGCATGTCGCGGGGGAGAAGAGACCCAGTACTTC.

This chain's CDR3 is CASSYSTSGKYGYTF. The CDR3, as DNA: TGTGCCAGCAGTTACTCGACATCGGGAAAGTACGGCTACACCTTC. The V call is TRBV6-5, the J call TRBJ1-2, with D uncertain. This CDR3 contains 15 residues. Germline CDR1 is MNHEY and CDR2 is SVGAGI. Trimming stripped 0 bases from V and 8 bases from J, with 16 bases between.

The chain joins TRBV2 to TRBJ1-1, with D hard to call. V was pared by 0 bases and J by 0 bases, with 5 bases between. CDR3 length equals 14 residues. CDR1 is SNHLY and CDR2 is FYNNEI in the germline V gene. CDR3 nucleotides: TGTGCCAGCAGTGAAGCGAGGCTGAACACTGAAGCTTTCTTT. It specifies CASSEARLNTEAFF.

The rearrangement joins TRBV10-1 to TRBJ2-3; D might be TRBD1 (6 bases). This CDR3 comprises 16 residues. V was clipped by 2 bases and J by 4 bases, with 16 bases between them. Per germline, CDR1 WNHNN and CDR2 SYGVQD (reference sequence). CDR3 DNA sequence: TGCGCCAGCAGTGAGAGTGTCGACAGGCAGCCAGATACGCAGTATTTT. Its translation is CASSESVDRQPDTQYF.

The chain is built from TRBV5-1 and TRBJ1-2; D is unresolved. Germline-derived CDR1 and CDR2 are SGHRS and YFSETQ. This CDR3 spans 12 amino acids. Trimming stripped 4 bases from V and 8 bases from J, with 12 bases between. As DNA, the CDR3 is TGCGCCAGCAGCGACCCGGGGAAAGGCTACACCTTC. Translated, it gives CASSDPGKGYTF.

The genes are TRBV29-1 and TRBJ1-4; TRBD1 is a possible D gene (5 bases). This CDR3 spans 12 amino acids. Germline values: CDR1 SQVTM, CDR2 ANQGSEA. The V and J ends lost 5 bases and 10 bases respectively, with 14 bases between them. The CDR3 region has the DNA TGCAGCGTTTCACTGGGGAGGGGAAAACTGTTTTTT. Translation gives CSVSLGRGKLFF.

V usage is TRBV9 and J usage is TRBJ2-1; D not certain. V was clipped by 4 bases and J by 2 bases, with 13 bases between them. The CDR3 is 15 amino acids. Germline CDR1 is SGDLS and CDR2 is YYNGEE. In DNA form, the CDR3 reads TGTGCCAGCAGCTACACCGTTGGCACCTACAATGAGCAGTTCTTC. Translating gives CASSYTVGTYNEQFF.

The V gene is TRBV30, the J gene TRBJ1-2; D gene uncertain. This CDR3 contains 12 residues. CDR1 and CDR2 from the germline V gene are GTSNPN and SVGIG (reference sequence). Trimming removed 2 bases at V and 2 bases at J, with 6 bases between. CDR3 residues: CAWSNINYGYTF. The CDR3 region has the DNA TGTGCCTGGAGTAACATAAACTATGGCTACACCTTC.

This chain joins TRBV13 and TRBJ1-2; 7 nucleotides agree with TRBD1. The germline CDR1 and CDR2 sequences are PRHDT and FYEKMQ (reference sequence). The V segment lost 0 bases and the J segment 4 bases; nucleotides outside the gene matches: 5. The CDR3 length is 15 residues. Here the CDR3 DNA reads TGTGCCAGCAGCTTAGGGGGGACAGTCCTCTATGGCTACACCTTC. Translation gives CASSLGGTVLYGYTF.